This T cell receptor beta chain was found in a study of blood T cells in healthy people across ages. Points from the study as a whole: Higher diversity and more naive CD4+ cells were features of long-lived donors, compared to aged donors. It was not possible, with unsorted PBMCs, to conclusively compare naive and antigen-experienced cells.

The trim removed 3 bases at V and 2 bases at J, leaving 3 bases unmatched. The germline V gene encodes CDR1 LGHDT and CDR2 YNNKEL (reference sequence). The CDR3 is made up of 14 amino acids. A sample-barcoded 5' primer and a J-beta primer mix were used in a second PCR of roughly 7 to 11 cycles. TCRdb reprocessed the 5' RACE reads with MiXCR, giving one entry per CDR3 protein. The data show more than 550,000 distinct CDR3 sequences, with 22% seen just once and roughly a fifth held by the top ten. About this clonotype itself: Its target is unknown.

The sequenced sample consisted of blood. The clonotype was recovered from a man between 65 and 85 years old in good health. The V and J genes are TRBV3-1 and TRBJ1-1, with TRBD1 matching over 7 bases. The CDR3 region is CASSQPGGNTEAFF. The CDR3 DNA follows: TGTGCCAGCAGCCAGCCAGGGGGTAACACTGAAGCTTTCTTT. Drawing the rest from reference TRBV3-1 and TRBJ1-1, the complete variable domain is DTAVSQTPKYLVTQMGNDKSIKCEQNLGHDTMYWYKQDSKKFLKIMFSYNNKELIINETVPNRFSPKSPDKAHLNLHINSLELGDSAVYFCASSQPGGNTEAFFGQGTRLTVV.